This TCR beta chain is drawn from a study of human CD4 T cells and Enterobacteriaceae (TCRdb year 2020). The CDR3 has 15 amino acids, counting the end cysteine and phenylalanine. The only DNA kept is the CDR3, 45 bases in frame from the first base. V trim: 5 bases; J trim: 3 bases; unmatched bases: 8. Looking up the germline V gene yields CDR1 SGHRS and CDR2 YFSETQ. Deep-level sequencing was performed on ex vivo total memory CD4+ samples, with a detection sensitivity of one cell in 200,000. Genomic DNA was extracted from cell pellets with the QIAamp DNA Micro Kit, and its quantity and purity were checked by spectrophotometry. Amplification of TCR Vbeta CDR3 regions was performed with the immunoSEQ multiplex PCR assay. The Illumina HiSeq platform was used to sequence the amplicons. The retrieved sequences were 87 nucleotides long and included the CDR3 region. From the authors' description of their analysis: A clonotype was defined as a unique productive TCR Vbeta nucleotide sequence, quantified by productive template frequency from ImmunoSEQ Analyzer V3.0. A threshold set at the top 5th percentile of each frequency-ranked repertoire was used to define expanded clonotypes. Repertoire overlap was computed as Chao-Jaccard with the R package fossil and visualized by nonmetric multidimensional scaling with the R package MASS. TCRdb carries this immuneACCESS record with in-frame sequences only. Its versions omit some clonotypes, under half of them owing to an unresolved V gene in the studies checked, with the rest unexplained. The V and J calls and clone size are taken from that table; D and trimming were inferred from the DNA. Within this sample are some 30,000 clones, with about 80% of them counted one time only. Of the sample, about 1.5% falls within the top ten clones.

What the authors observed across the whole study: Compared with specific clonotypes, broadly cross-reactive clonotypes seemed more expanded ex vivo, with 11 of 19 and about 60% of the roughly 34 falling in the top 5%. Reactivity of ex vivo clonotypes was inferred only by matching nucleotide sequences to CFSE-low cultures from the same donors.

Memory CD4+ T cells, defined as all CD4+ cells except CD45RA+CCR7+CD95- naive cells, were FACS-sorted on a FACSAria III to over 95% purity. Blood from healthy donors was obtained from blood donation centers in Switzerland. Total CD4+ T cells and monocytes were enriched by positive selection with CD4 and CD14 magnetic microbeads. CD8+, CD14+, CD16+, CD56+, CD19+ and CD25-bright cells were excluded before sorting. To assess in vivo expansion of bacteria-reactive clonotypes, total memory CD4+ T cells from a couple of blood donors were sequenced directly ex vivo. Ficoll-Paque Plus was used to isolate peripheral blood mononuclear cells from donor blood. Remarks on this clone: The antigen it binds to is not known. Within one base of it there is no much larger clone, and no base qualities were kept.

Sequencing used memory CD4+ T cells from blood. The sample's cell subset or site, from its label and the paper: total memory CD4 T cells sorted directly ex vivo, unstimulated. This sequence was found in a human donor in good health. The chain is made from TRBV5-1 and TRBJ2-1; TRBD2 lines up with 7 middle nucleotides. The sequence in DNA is TGCGCCAGCAGGCGAATGGGAGGGAACTACAATGAGCAGTTCTTC. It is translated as CASRRMGGNYNEQFF.